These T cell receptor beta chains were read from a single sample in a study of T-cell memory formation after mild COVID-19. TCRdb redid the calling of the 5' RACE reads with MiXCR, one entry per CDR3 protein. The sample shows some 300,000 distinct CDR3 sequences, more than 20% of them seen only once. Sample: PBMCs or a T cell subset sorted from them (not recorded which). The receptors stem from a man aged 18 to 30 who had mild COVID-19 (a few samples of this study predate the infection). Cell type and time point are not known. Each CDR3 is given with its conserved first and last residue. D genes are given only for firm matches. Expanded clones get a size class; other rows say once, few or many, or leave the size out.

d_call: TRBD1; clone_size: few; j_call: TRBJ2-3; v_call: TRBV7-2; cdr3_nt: TGTGCCAGCAGCACCGACAGGGGCTGGGATACGCAGTATTTT; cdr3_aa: CASSTDRGWDTQYF
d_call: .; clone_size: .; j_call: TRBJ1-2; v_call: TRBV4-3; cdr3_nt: TGCGCCAGCAGCCAACATGCCCCGGGGTATGGCTACACCTTC; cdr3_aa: CASSQHAPGYGYTF
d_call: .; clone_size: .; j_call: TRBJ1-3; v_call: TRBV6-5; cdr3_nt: TGTGCCAGCAGCCAGTCAATTAACTCTGGAAACACCATATATTTT; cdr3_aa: CASSQSINSGNTIYF
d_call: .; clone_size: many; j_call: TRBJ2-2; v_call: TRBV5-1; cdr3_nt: TGCGCCAGCAGCTTTAACACCGGGGAGCTGTTTTTT; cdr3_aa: CASSFNTGELFF
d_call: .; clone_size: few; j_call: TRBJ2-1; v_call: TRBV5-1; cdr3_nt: TGCGCCAGCAGCTTGGACAGGGCGAAGTATGAGCAGTTCTTC; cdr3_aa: CASSLDRAKYEQFF
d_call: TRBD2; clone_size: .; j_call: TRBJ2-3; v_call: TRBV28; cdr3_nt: TGTGCCAGCAGTTTGGCTAGCGGGGGGGCAGATACGCAGTATTTT; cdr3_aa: CASSLASGGADTQYF
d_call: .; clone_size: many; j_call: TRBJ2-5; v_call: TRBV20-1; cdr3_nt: TGCAGTGCTAGAGATGCAGGGGTCCAAGAGACCCAGTACTTC; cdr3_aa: CSARDAGVQETQYF
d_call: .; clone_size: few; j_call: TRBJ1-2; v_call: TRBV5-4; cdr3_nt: TGTGCCAGCTTCAGGTGGACAGACTATGGCTACACCTTC; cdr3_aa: CASFRWTDYGYTF
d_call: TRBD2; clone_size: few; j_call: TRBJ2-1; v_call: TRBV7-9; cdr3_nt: TGTGCCAGCAGCCCTAGCGGGGGGGACTCCTACAATGAGCAGTTCTTC; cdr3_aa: CASSPSGGDSYNEQFF
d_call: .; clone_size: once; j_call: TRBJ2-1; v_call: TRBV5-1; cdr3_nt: TGCGCCAGCAGCCAAACCTACAATGAGCAGTTCTTC; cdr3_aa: CASSQTYNEQFF
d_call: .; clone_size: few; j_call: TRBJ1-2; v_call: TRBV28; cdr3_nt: TGTGCCAGCAGTTTAAGAACGGCAGTCGGGGTCTGGGGCTACACCTTC; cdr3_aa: CASSLRTAVGVWGYTF
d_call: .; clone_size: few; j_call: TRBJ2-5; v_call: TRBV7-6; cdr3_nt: TGTGCCAGCAGCCGGATCCAAGAGACCCAGTACTTC; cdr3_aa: CASSRIQETQYF
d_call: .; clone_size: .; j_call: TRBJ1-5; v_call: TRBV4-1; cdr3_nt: TGCGCCAGCAGCCTCAGGACGGCGAGCAATCAGCCCCAGCATTTT; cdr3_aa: CASSLRTASNQPQHF
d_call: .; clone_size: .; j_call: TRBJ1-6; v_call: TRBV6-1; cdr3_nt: TGTGCCAGCAGTGAACGGCGCGGTTCACCCCTCCACTTT; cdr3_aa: CASSERRGSPLHF
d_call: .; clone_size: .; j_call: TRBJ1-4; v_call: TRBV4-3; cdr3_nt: TGCGCCAGCAGCCGCATCGATAGGGGACCTGAAAAACTGTTTTTT; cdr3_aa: CASSRIDRGPEKLFF
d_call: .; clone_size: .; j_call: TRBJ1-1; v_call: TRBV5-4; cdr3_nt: TGTGCCAGCAGCGTTTCGGGACACCCGAACACTGAAGCTTTCTTT; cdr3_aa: CASSVSGHPNTEAFF
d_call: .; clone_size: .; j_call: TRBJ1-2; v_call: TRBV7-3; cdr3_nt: TGTGCAAGCAGCTTATTTCCAGGGCGTAACTATGGCTACACCTTC; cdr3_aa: CASSLFPGRNYGYTF
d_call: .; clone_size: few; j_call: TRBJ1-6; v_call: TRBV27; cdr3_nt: TGTGCCAGCGGGTCAGGCGACTTGCCCCTCCACTTT; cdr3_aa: CASGSGDLPLHF
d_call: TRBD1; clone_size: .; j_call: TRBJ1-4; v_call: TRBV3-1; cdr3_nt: TGTGCCAGCAGCCAAAGTGGAGGGACAGGTGGAAAACTGTTTTTT; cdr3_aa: CASSQSGGTGGKLFF
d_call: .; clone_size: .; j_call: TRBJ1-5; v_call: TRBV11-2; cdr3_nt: TGTGCCAGCAGCCGGACGCGGGGATTCGGTCAGCCCCAGCATTTT; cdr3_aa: CASSRTRGFGQPQHF
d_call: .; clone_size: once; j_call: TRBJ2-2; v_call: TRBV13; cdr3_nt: TGTGCCAGCAGCTTAGCATTGTACCAGGGGCCGGGGCGAGAGCTGTTTTTT; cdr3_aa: CASSLALYQGPGRELFF
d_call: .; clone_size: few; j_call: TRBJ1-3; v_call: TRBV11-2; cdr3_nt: TGTGCCAGCAGCCCTATTCGAGGGCGCTCTGGAAACACCATATATTTT; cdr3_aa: CASSPIRGRSGNTIYF
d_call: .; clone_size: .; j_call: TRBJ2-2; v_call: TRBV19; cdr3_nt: TGTGCCAGTAGTAAACAGGGCCCAGGGTCGGTAACCGGGGAGCTGTTTTTT; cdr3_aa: CASSKQGPGSVTGELFF
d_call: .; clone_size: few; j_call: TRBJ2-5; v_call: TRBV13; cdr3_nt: TGTGCCAGCAGTTCCGGACCGTACCAAGAGACCCAGTACTTC; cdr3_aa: CASSSGPYQETQYF
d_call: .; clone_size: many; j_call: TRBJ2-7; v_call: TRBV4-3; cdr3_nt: TGCGCCAGCAGCCAAGAAACAGGGGGGGACGAGCAGTACTTC; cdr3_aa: CASSQETGGDEQYF
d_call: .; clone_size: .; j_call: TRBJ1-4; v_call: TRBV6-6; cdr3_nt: TGTGCCAGCAGTTATTACAGCCGAAATGAAAAACTGTTTTTT; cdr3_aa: CASSYYSRNEKLFF
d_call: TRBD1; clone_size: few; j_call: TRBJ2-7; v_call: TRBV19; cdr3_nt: TGTGCCAGTAACTTTGGACAGGGATACGAGCAGTACTTC; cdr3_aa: CASNFGQGYEQYF
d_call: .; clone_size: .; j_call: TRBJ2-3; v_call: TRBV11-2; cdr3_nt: TGTGCCAGCAGCTTAAGGCGGAGCCTCACAGATACGCAGTATTTT; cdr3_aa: CASSLRRSLTDTQYF
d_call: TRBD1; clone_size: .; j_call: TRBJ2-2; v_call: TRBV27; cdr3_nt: TGTGCCAGCTCCACGGACAGGGAAGCCGGGGAGCTGTTTTTT; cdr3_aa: CASSTDREAGELFF
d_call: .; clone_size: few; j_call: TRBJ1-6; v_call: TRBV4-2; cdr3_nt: TGTGCCAGCAGCCAAGAACCCGGGTCACCCCTCCACTTT; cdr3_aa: CASSQEPGSPLHF
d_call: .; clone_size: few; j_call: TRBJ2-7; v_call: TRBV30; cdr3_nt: TGTGCGGGAGGTGGATCCAGAGAGCAGTACTTC; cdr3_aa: CAGGGSREQYF
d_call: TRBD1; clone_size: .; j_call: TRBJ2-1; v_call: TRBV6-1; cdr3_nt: TGTGCCAGCAGTGCGGACAGGGGTTGGGAGCAGTTCTTC; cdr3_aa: CASSADRGWEQFF
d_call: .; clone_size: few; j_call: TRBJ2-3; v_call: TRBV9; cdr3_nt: TGTGCCAGCAGCGTAGCGGGGGTTACAGATACGCAGTATTTT; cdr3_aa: CASSVAGVTDTQYF
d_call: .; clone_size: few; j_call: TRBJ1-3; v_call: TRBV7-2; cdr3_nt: TGTGCCAGCAGCTTAGTGGGGGGCTCTGGAAACACCATATATTTT; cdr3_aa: CASSLVGGSGNTIYF
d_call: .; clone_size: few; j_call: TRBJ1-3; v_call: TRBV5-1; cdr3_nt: TGCGCCAGCAGCTTGTACGGGGCTGGAAACACCATATATTTT; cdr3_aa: CASSLYGAGNTIYF
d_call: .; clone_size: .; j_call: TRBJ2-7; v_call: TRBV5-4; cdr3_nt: TGTGCCAGCAGCTCTCCATGGGGCACGGGGAAGTCCTACGAGCAGTACTTC; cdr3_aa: CASSSPWGTGKSYEQYF
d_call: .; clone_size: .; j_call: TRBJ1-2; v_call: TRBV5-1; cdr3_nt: TGCGCCAGCAGCCCAGGGGTTACCTATGGCTACACCTTC; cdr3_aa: CASSPGVTYGYTF
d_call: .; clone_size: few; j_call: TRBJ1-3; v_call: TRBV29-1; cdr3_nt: TGCAGCGTTGACCGCGGAAACACCATATATTTT; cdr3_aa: CSVDRGNTIYF
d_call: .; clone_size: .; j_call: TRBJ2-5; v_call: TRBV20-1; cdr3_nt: TGCAGTGCTTCCGGGACTCAAGAGACCCAGTACTTC; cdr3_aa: CSASGTQETQYF
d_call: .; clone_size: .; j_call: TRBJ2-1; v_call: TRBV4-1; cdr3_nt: TGCGCCAGCAGCCGCGGCGGAGGCAATGAGCAGTTCTTC; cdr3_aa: CASSRGGGNEQFF
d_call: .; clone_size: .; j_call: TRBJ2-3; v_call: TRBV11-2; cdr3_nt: TGTGCCAGCAGCAGATTATGGGGTGCCACAGATACGCAGTATTTT; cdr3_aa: CASSRLWGATDTQYF